Presented here are 32 T cell receptor beta chains from one specimen sequenced in a study of CD8 T cells in Susac syndrome. RNA was extracted with the RNeasy kit, and a quantity of about 0.45 to 1 ug was reverse transcribed using random hexamers. TCRdb recomputed calls from the immunoSEQ multiplex PCR reads with MiXCR, one row per CDR3 protein. The sample consists of hundreds of thousands of distinct CDR3 sequences, almost 97% of them appearing once. The sample comprised CD4+ T cells from PBMCs. The receptors here all came from a human donor with Susac syndrome.

Only one count was recorded for this clonotype. This chain connects TRBV20-1 to TRBJ2-3; 10 nucleotides line up with TRBD2. Trimming at V came to 4 bases and at J to 6 bases, leaving 4 bases not matched to a gene. Germline-derived CDR1 and CDR2 are DFQATT and SNEGSKA (reference sequence). This CDR3 comprises 13 residues. CDR3 DNA sequence: TGCAGTGCTACCCTAGCGGGAGCTGATACGCAGTATTTT. Amino acids: CSATLAGADTQYF.

This chain uses TRBV7-2 with TRBJ2-1, with D perhaps TRBD1 or TRBD2 (5 bases each). The V gene's germline CDR1 is SGHTA and CDR2 FQGNSA. Trimming left V 1 base short and J 9 bases short, with 10 bases between. The CDR3 covers 13 residues. CDR3 DNA sequence: TGTGCCAGCAGCTTAGTCAGGGAGAGTGAGCAGTTCTTC. Amino acids: CASSLVRESEQFF.

The chain carries TRBV30 and TRBJ1-2; D gene unclear. Germline values: CDR1 GTSNPN, CDR2 SVGIG (reference sequence). The CDR3 covers 14 residues. The V end lost 2 bases, the J end lost 8 bases, and 18 bases lay between the germline ends. CDR3: CAWSIQGGGIGYTF. CDR3 DNA sequence: TGTGCCTGGAGTATACAAGGTGGCGGAATAGGCTACACCTTC.

V and J are TRBV29-1 and TRBJ2-4; D gene ambiguous. V was trimmed by 4 bases and J by 0 bases, leaving 7 bases between them. This CDR3 comprises 13 residues. CDR1 is SQVTM and CDR2 is ANQGSEA in the germline V gene. The CDR3 region is CSVGSEAKNIQYF. DNA for the CDR3: TGCAGCGTTGGGTCCGAAGCCAAAAACATTCAGTACTTC.

This chain joins TRBV20-1 and TRBJ2-1; 7 nucleotides align to TRBD2. Germline V CDR1 and CDR2: DFQATT, SNEGSKA (reference sequence). Losses at the gene ends were 6 bases for V and 6 bases for J; bases not matched to a gene: 11. This CDR3 has 14 residues. CDR3 in DNA: TGCAGTGCGACGAGCGGGGCACCCCTCAATGAGCAGTTCTTC. Translated, it gives CSATSGAPLNEQFF.

The chain links TRBV30 to TRBJ1-2; D may be TRBD1 (5 bases). Looked up from germline, CDR1 is GTSNPN and CDR2 is SVGIG (reference sequence). The ends were cut back, 4 bases at V and 0 bases at J, with 12 bases in the middle. CDR3 size: 14 residues. The CDR3 reads CAWIPGLTNYGYTF. CDR3 DNA sequence: TGTGCCTGGATACCGGGACTCACTAACTATGGCTACACCTTC.

The rearrangement joins TRBV12-3 or TRBV12-4 to TRBJ1-5; D is perhaps TRBD1 (5 bases). The V end lost 6 bases, the J end lost 2 bases, and 11 bases lay between the germline ends. The CDR3 contains 14 residues. As DNA, the CDR3 is TGTGCCAGCAGCCTTGACAGCGGCAATCAGCCCCAGCATTTT. Protein: CASSLDSGNQPQHF.

This chain uses TRBV30 with TRBJ1-1, with D uncertain. This CDR3 has 13 amino acids. Trimming removed 3 bases at V and 1 base at J, with 9 bases between. Germline loops: CDR1 GTSNPN, CDR2 SVGIG (reference sequence). The CDR3: CAWRFNWNTEAFF. Written as DNA, the CDR3 is TGTGCCTGGAGGTTCAACTGGAACACTGAAGCTTTCTTT.

The V gene is TRBV11-2, the J gene TRBJ2-3; 8 nucleotides align to TRBD2. The CDR3 contains 16 residues. Germline V gene lookup returns CDR1 SGHAT and CDR2 FQNNGV. V was clipped by 6 bases and J by 5 bases; unmatched bases: 13. This CDR3 is CASRALAGRREDTQYF. The CDR3, as DNA: TGTGCCAGCAGGGCCCTAGCGGGCCGGCGGGAAGATACGCAGTATTTT.

The gene calls are TRBV20-1 and TRBJ1-5; tentative D call: TRBD1 (6 bases). Germline-derived CDR1 and CDR2 are DFQATT and SNEGSKA (reference sequence). The ends were cut back, 5 bases at V and 3 bases at J, with 11 bases in the middle. CDR3 length: 13 amino acids. CDR3 sequence reads: CSAPGQLNQPQHF. CDR3 coding DNA: TGCAGTGCTCCTGGACAGCTCAATCAGCCCCAGCATTTT.

This chain uses TRBV3-1 with TRBJ2-7; D not resolved. The CDR3 loop spans 16 amino acids. Germline values: CDR1 LGHDT, CDR2 YNNKEL (reference sequence). Trimming stripped 0 bases from V and 0 bases from J, with 12 bases between. The chain's CDR3 is CASSQEGGQSSYEQYF. For the CDR3, the DNA is TGTGCCAGCAGCCAAGAGGGTGGTCAGAGCTCCTACGAGCAGTACTTC.

The chain recombines TRBV20-1 with TRBJ1-5; D uncertain. Deletions cut 2 bases from V and 4 bases from J, with 6 bases between. Germline CDR1 DFQATT, CDR2 SNEGSKA (reference sequence). The CDR3 runs to 12 residues. The CDR3 sequence: CSARQPNQPQHF. The CDR3 nucleotides are TGCAGTGCTAGACAGCCAAATCAGCCCCAGCATTTT.

J is TRBJ2-7 and V is TRBV19; D unresolved. CDR1 and CDR2 (germline): LNHDA, SQIVND (reference sequence). CDR3 length: 15 residues. V was clipped by 1 base and J by 3 bases, with 13 bases between them. The CDR3: CASSIGAPMDYEQYF. In nucleotides, the CDR3 is TGTGCCAGTAGTATAGGAGCTCCCATGGACTACGAGCAGTACTTC.

This chain connects TRBV30 to TRBJ2-3; TRBD1 matches 12 bases. The CDR3 spans 13 residues. V gave up 5 bases and J gave up 11 bases; unmatched junction bases: 8. Germline V gives CDR1 GTSNPN, CDR2 SVGIG (reference sequence). The CDR3 DNA follows: TGTGCCTGGGGGGGACAGGGGGCTCGAGTGCAGTATTTT. Its translation: CAWGGQGARVQYF. The whole variable domain, filled in from reference TRBV30 and TRBJ2-3, reads SQTIHQWPATLVQPVGSPLSLECTVEGTSNPNLYWYRQAAGRGLQLLFYSVGIGQISSEVPQNLSASRPQDRQFILSSKKLLLSDSGFYLCAWGGQGARVQYFGPGTRLTVL.

V and J are TRBV20-1 and TRBJ2-1, with D possibly called TRBD1 or TRBD2 (6 bases each). Between the trimmed V and J ends, which lost 1 base and 4 bases, there was a span of 17 bases. The germline V gene has CDR1 DFQATT and CDR2 SNEGSKA (reference sequence). The CDR3 runs to 16 residues. CDR3 coding DNA: TGCAGTGCTAGAGGAGGTGGGGGGCTAGTGTACAATGAGCAGTTCTTC. Translated: CSARGGGGLVYNEQFF.

The chain links TRBV7-3 to TRBJ1-1, with TRBD1 matching over 8 bases. This CDR3 comprises 13 residues. J was trimmed by 5 bases and V by 10 bases; bases with no gene match: 9. CDR1 SGHTA and CDR2 FQGTGA come from the germline V gene. The CDR3 DNA is TGTGCCACCACCCAGGGGGCGCAGACTGAAGCTTTCTTT. This codes for CATTQGAQTEAFF.

The V and J genes are TRBV7-3 and TRBJ2-6, with D possibly matching TRBD1 (5 bases). V lost 4 bases and J 0 bases, leaving 13 bases between the germline ends. CDR3 length equals 17 residues. Germline CDR1 and CDR2: SGHTA and FQGTGA. The CDR3 nucleotides read TGTGCCAGCAGCTCGACAGTTTCGGTCTCTGGGGCCAACGTCCTGACTTTC. Encoded protein: CASSSTVSVSGANVLTF.

The chain combines TRBV30 with TRBJ2-1, with D maybe TRBD2 (6 bases). Germline values: CDR1 GTSNPN, CDR2 SVGIG (reference sequence). The CDR3 covers 15 residues. V lost 1 base, J lost 1 base, and 11 bases lay in between. CDR3 sequence reads: CAWSGRDLSYNEQFF. The CDR3 bases are TGTGCCTGGAGTGGCCGGGACTTGTCCTACAATGAGCAGTTCTTC.

The gene calls are TRBV29-1 and TRBJ2-5, with 7 bases that match TRBD1. The germline CDR1 and CDR2 sequences are SQVTM and ANQGSEA. There are 12 residues in the CDR3. Trimming at V came to 6 bases and at J to 5 bases, leaving 6 bases not matched to a gene. CDR3: CSVTGEFETQYF. CDR3 sequence (DNA): TGCAGCGTAACAGGGGAATTTGAGACCCAGTACTTC.

V usage is TRBV7-9 and J usage is TRBJ1-1, with no clear D. CDR1 and CDR2 (germline): SEHNR, FQNEAQ (reference sequence). V was shortened by 5 bases and J by 6 bases, with 19 bases between the two germline ends. This CDR3 has 15 residues. The CDR3 DNA is TGTGCCAGCAGCCCCAGAGGGAGTGTGAGCGCTGAAGCTTTCTTT. Its translation: CASSPRGSVSAEAFF. The full variable domain, completed using reference TRBV7-9 and TRBJ1-1, is DTGVSQNPRHKITKRGQNVTFRCDPISEHNRLYWYRQTLGQGPEFLTYFQNEAQLEKSRLLSDRFSAERPKGSFSTLEIQRTEQGDSAMYLCASSPRGSVSAEAFFGQGTRLTVV.

CDR3 loop: CASSFRGAQPQHF. The CDR3 DNA reads TGTGCCAGCAGTTTCAGGGGTGCTCAGCCCCAGCATTTT. This chain uses TRBV27 with TRBJ1-5, with TRBD1 as a possible D gene (6 bases). Germline CDR1 reads MNHEY; CDR2 reads SMNVEV (reference sequence). The CDR3 is made up of 13 amino acids. V was trimmed by 3 bases and J by 6 bases, leaving 9 bases between them.

V usage is TRBV30 and J usage is TRBJ2-5; D may be TRBD1 or TRBD2 (5 bases each). The CDR3 length is 12 residues. Germline CDR1 reads GTSNPN; CDR2 reads SVGIG (reference sequence). Trimming left V 5 bases short and J 5 bases short, with 12 bases between. Here the CDR3 reads CAWGGGRETQYF. CDR3 DNA: TGTGCCTGGGGGGGTGGAAGGGAGACCCAGTACTTC.

Here the CDR3 DNA reads TGTGCCACCAGCCTTGACAGCCTCTATGGCTACACCTTC. Protein product: CATSLDSLYGYTF. V gene TRBV15 combines with J gene TRBJ1-2, with D perhaps TRBD1 (5 bases). This CDR3 has 13 residues. In germline, CDR1 is LNHNV, CDR2 YYDKDF (reference sequence). Trimming stripped 5 bases from V and 4 bases from J, with 11 bases between.

The chain links TRBV20-1 to TRBJ2-2; 13 bases agree with TRBD2. CDR1 is DFQATT, CDR2 SNEGSKA, per germline (reference sequence). After removal of 7 bases from V and 5 bases from J, the junction contained 4 bases not matched to a gene. The CDR3 runs to 14 residues. CDR3 coding DNA: TGCAGTGGGGGACTAGCGGGAAGGACCGGGGAGCTGTTTTTT. It encodes CSGGLAGRTGELFF.

The chain uses TRBV29-1 and TRBJ1-2; D is undetermined. Trimming took 7 bases from V and 1 from J, leaving 10 bases between them. This CDR3 has 12 amino acids. CDR1 and CDR2 from the germline V gene are SQVTM and ANQGSEA. CDR3 residues: CSGHRFNYGYTF. The CDR3 coding sequence is TGCAGCGGGCACAGATTTAACTATGGCTACACCTTC.

This chain links TRBV20-1 with TRBJ2-1; 9 bases are shared with TRBD2. The CDR3 covers 15 residues. V dropped 6 bases and J dropped 4; count of bases not matched to a gene: 10. CDR1 and CDR2 from the germline V gene are DFQATT and SNEGSKA (reference sequence). CDR3 DNA sequence: TGCAGTGCCTCTGGGGTAGCGGGAGTGTACAATGAGCAGTTCTTC. Protein: CSASGVAGVYNEQFF.

The genes are TRBV12-3 or TRBV12-4 and TRBJ2-7; TRBD1 aligns across 7 bases. J was trimmed by 6 bases and V by 3 bases; bases with no gene match: 8. The CDR3 runs to 14 residues. The CDR3: CASSFGTDHGEQYF. The DNA of the CDR3 is TGTGCCAGCAGTTTTGGGACAGACCACGGCGAGCAGTACTTC.

This clonotype came up once. This chain uses TRBV7-9 with TRBJ2-7, with 7 positions matching TRBD1. This CDR3 has 14 amino acids. CDR1 and CDR2 (germline): SEHNR, FQNEAQ (reference sequence). Trimming at V came to 3 bases and at J to 7 bases, leaving 9 bases not matched to a gene. In nucleotides, the CDR3 is TGTGCCAGCAGCTTGAGCGTCACAGGGGATGAGCAGTACTTC. Amino acids: CASSLSVTGDEQYF.

This clonotype has only one observation. V gene TRBV7-9 combines with J gene TRBJ1-5; 10 bases line up with TRBD1. This CDR3 has 18 amino acids. V gave up 1 base and J gave up 2 bases; unmatched junction bases: 8. Germline lookup yields CDR1 SEHNR and CDR2 FQNEAQ (reference sequence). CDR3: CASSLGKTGGVGNQPQHF. CDR3 bases: TGTGCCAGCAGCTTAGGGAAGACAGGGGGCGTTGGCAATCAGCCCCAGCATTTT.

This chain joins TRBV10-3 and TRBJ2-1, with D tentatively TRBD1 (5 bases). The germline V gene encodes CDR1 ENHRY and CDR2 SYGVKD. Deletions cut 4 bases from V and 8 bases from J, with 24 bases between. The length of the CDR3 is 17 residues. The CDR3 protein is CAISGPTSSRGRDEQFF. Written as DNA, the CDR3 is TGTGCCATCAGTGGCCCCACAAGTAGCCGCGGCAGGGATGAGCAGTTCTTC.

This chain uses TRBV7-9 with TRBJ2-5; perhaps TRBD1 as D (6 bases). Trimming cost V 5 bases and J 9 bases, with 10 bases left between them. The CDR3 consists of 11 residues. Germline V gene lookup returns CDR1 SEHNR and CDR2 FQNEAQ (reference sequence). The DNA of the CDR3 is TGTGCCAGCAGCCTTAGGGGGTCCCAGTACTTC. Protein product: CASSLRGSQYF.

V is TRBV20-1 and J is TRBJ2-3; 10 bases are shared with TRBD2. The CDR3 contains 20 residues. The V gene end was trimmed by 5 bases and the J gene end by 5 bases; junction bases not matched to a gene: 25. The germline CDR1 and CDR2 sequences are DFQATT and SNEGSKA (reference sequence). CDR3 nucleotides: TGCAGTGCTCCCCGCCGGATAGCGGGAGGCCCATCCACAGACGTAGATACGCAGTATTTT. Encoded protein: CSAPRRIAGGPSTDVDTQYF.